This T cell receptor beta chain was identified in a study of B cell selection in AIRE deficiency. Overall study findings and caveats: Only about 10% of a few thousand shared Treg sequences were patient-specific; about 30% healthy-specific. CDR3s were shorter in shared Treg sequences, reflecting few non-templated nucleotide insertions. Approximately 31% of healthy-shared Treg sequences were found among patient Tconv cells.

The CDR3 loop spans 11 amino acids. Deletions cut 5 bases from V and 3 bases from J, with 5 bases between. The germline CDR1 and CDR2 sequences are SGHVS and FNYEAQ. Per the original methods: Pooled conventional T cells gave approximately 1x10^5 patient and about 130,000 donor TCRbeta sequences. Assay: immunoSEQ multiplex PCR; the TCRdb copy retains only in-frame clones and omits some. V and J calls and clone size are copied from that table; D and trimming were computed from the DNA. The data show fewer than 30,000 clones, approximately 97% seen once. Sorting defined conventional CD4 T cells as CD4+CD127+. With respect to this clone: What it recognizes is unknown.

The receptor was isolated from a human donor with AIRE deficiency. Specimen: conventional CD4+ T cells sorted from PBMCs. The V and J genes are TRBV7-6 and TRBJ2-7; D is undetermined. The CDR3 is CASSPLYEQYF. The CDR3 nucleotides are TGTGCCAGCAGCCCCCTCTACGAGCAGTACTTC. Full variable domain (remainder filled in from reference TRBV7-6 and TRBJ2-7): GAGVSQSPRYKVTKRGQDVALRCDPISGHVSLYWYRQALGQGPEFLTYFNYEAQQDKSGLPNDRFSAERPEGSISTLTIQRTEQRDSAMYRCASSPLYEQYFGPGTRLTVT.